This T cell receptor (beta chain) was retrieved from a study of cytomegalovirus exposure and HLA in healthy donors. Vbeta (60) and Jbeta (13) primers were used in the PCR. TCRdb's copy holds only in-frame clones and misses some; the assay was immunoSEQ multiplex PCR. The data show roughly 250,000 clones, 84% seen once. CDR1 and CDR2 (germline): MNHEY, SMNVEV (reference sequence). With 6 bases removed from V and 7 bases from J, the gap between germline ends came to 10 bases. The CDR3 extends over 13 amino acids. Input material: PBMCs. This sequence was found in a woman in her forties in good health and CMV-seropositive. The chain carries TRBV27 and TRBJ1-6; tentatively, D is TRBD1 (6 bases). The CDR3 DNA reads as TGTGCCAGCAGGTTGAGGGGGAATTCACCCCTCCACTTT. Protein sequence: CASRLRGNSPLHF.